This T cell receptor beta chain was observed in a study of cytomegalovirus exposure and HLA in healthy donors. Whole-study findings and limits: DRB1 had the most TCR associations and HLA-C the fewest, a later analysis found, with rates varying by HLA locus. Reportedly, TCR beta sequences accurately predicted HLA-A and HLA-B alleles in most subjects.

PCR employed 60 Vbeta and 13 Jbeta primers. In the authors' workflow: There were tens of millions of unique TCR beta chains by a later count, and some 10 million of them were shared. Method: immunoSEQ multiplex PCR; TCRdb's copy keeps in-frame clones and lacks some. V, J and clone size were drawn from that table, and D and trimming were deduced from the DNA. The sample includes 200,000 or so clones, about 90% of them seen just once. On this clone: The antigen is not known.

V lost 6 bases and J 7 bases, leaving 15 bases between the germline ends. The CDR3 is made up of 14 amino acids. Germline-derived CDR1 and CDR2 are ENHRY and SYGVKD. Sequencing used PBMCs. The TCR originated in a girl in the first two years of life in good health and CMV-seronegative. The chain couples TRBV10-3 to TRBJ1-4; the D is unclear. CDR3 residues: CAISRERRGEKLFF. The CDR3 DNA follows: TGTGCCATCAGCCGGGAAAGGAGAGGTGAAAAACTGTTTTTT.